This T cell receptor beta chain emerged from a study of cytomegalovirus exposure and HLA in healthy donors. Researchers ran the PCR with 60 Vbeta and 13 Jbeta primers. The repertoire was sequenced with immunoSEQ multiplex PCR; TCRdb's copy has only in-frame clones and lacks some. The sample carries under 110,000 clones, under 80% recorded once. The CDR3 spans 16 residues. Germline loops: CDR1 LNHDA, CDR2 SQIVND (reference sequence). The trim removed 3 bases at V and 6 bases at J, leaving 8 bases unmatched. Study-wide results and caveats: Some highly shared sequence variants likely arose as a pipeline artifact. A later analysis by the authors found several of the most significant clusters apparently linked to common viral pathogens. Previous analysis showed most TCR beta V segments were productive about 87% or about 30% of the time.

Comments on this clone: Its antigen remains unknown.

The origin of this receptor is a woman aged 45-59 years in good health and CMV-seropositive. This sequence joins TRBV19 and TRBJ1-5; 10 nucleotides agree with TRBD1. What was sequenced was PBMCs. As DNA, the CDR3 is TGTGCCAGTAGTATGGTGACAGGGGGCACGGGTCAGCCCCAGCATTTT. It encodes CASSMVTGGTGQPQHF. Together with reference TRBV19 and TRBJ1-5, the CDR3 gives the full variable domain: DGGITQSPKYLFRKEGQNVTLSCEQNLNHDAMYWYRQDPGQGLRLIYYSQIVNDFQKGDIAEGYSVSREKKESFPLTVTSAQKNPTAFYLCASSMVTGGTGQPQHFGDGTRLSIL.